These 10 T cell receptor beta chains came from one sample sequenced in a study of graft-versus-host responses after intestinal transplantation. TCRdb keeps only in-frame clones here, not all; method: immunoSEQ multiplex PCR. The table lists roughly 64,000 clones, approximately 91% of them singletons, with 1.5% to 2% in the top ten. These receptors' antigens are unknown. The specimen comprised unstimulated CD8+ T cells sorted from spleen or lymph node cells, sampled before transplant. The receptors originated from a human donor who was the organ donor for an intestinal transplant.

The DNA for the CDR3 is TGTGCCGCGGGAAAAAGGGTAGACACCGGGGAGCTGTTTTTT. It encodes CAAGKRVDTGELFF. The chain links TRBV19 to TRBJ2-2; D is perhaps TRBD2 (6 bases). V lost 11 bases, J lost 3 bases, and 16 bases lay in between. Per germline, CDR1 LNHDA and CDR2 SQIVND (reference sequence). The CDR3 totals 14 residues.

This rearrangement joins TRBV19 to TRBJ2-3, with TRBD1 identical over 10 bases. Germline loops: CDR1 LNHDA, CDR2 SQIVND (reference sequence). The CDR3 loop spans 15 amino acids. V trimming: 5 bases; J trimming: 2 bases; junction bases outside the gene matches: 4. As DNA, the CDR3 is TGTGCCAGTAGTGCCCGACAGGGGGCCACAGATACGCAGTATTTT. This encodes CASSARQGATDTQYF.

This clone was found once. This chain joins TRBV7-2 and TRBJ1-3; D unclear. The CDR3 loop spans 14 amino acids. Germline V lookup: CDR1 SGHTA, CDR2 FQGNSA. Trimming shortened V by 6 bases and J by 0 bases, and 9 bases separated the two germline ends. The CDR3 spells CASRADFSGNTIYF. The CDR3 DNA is TGTGCCAGCAGAGCCGATTTCTCTGGAAACACCATATATTTT. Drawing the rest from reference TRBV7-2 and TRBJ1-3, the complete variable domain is GAGVSQSPSNKVTEKGKDVELRCDPISGHTALYWYRQSLGQGLEFLIYFQGNSAPDKSGLPSDRFSAERTGGSVSTLTIQRTQQEDSAVYLCASRADFSGNTIYFGEGSWLTVV.

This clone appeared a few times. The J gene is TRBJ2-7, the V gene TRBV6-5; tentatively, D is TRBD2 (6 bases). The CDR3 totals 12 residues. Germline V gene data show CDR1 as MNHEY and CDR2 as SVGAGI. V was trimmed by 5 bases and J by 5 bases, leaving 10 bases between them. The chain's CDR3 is CASSGGLHEQYF. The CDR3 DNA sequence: TGTGCCAGCAGTGGGGGGTTACACGAGCAGTACTTC.

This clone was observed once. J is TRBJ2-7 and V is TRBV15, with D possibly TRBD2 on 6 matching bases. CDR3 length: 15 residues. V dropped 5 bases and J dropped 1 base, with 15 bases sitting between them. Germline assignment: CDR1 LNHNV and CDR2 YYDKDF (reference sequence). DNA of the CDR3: TGTGCCACCAGCTTTGGGGCGGGGAATTCCTACGAGCAGTACTTC. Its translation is CATSFGAGNSYEQYF.

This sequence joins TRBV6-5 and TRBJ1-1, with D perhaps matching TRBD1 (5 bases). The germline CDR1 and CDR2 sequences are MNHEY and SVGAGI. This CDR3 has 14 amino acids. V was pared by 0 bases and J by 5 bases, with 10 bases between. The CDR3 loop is CASSYSMPGTEAFF. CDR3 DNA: TGTGCCAGCAGTTACTCGATGCCAGGGACTGAAGCTTTCTTT.

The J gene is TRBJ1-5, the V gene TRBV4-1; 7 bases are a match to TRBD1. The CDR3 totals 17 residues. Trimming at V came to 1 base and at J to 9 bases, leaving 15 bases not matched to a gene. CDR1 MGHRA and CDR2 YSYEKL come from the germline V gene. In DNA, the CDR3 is TGCGCCAGCAGCCAAGTTCGACAGGGAAGGGGGGTCCGGCCCCAGCATTTT. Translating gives CASSQVRQGRGVRPQHF.

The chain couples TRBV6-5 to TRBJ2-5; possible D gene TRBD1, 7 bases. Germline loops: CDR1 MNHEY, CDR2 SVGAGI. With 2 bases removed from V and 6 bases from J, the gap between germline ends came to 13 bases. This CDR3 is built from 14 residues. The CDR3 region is CASSYRRDSKTQYF. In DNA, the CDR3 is TGTGCCAGCAGTTACCGGAGGGACAGTAAGACCCAGTACTTC.

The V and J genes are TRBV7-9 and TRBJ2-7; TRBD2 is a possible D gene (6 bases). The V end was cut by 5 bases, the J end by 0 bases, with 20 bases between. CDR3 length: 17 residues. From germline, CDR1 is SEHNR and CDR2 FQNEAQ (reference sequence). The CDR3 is CASSADYLKMSSYEQYF. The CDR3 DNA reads TGTGCCAGCAGCGCGGACTACCTAAAGATGAGCTCCTACGAGCAGTACTTC.

The CDR3 DNA sequence: TGTGCCAGCAGTGAAGAAGAGAGTTCTGGAAACACCATATATTTT. Amino acid sequence: CASSEEESSGNTIYF. This rearrangement joins TRBV6-1 to TRBJ1-3, with D unresolved. The germline CDR1 and CDR2 sequences are MNHNS and SASEGT. The CDR3 consists of 15 residues. V was shortened by 1 base and J by 1 base, with 8 bases between the two germline ends.